A single sample gave rise to the 8 T cell receptor beta chains below, sequenced in a study of cytomegalovirus exposure and HLA in healthy donors (TCRdb year 2017). To prepare the library, the immunoSEQ multiplex PCR assay was applied. This is the immuneACCESS table as TCRdb keeps it, with only in-frame sequences that have V and J called. A part of the clones is gone; compared with another copy, unresolved V genes explain less than half, and the rest is unexplained. Within this sample are around 250,000 clones, with around 91% of them counted one time only. The ten top clones hold about 0.36% of the sample. Sequencing input: PBMCs. The receptors originated from a woman under 30 in good health and CMV-seronegative.

The V and J genes are TRBV9 and TRBJ2-5; 11 nucleotides align to TRBD2. The trim removed 0 bases at V and 5 bases at J, leaving 6 bases unmatched. Germline assignment: CDR1 SGDLS and CDR2 YYNGEE. CDR3 length: 16 amino acids. CDR3 bases: TGTGCCAGCAGCGTAGGTCCACTAGCGGGGGAGGAGACCCAGTACTTC. This encodes CASSVGPLAGEETQYF.

This chain joins TRBV9 and TRBJ2-1; 9 nucleotides match TRBD1. CDR1 is SGDLS, CDR2 YYNGEE, per germline. J gave up 8 bases and V 4 bases, and 13 bases lay outside the gene matches. The CDR3 covers 16 residues. The CDR3 is CASSRTGTGYIDEQFF. The CDR3 DNA sequence: TGTGCCAGCAGCCGTACCGGGACAGGGTACATCGATGAGCAGTTCTTC.

This clone came up once. The CDR3 bases are TGTGCCAGCAGCCCCCAGGACACCGGGGAGCTGTTTTTT. This codes for CASSPQDTGELFF. V gene TRBV5-6 combines with J gene TRBJ2-2; D unclear. The CDR3 has 13 residues. Trimming removed 4 bases from V and 3 bases from J, with 7 bases in between. The germline CDR1 and CDR2 sequences are SGHDT and YYEEEE. The full variable domain, completed using reference TRBV5-6 and TRBJ2-2, is DAGVTQSPTHLIKTRGQQVTLRCSPKSGHDTVSWYQQALGQGPQFIFQYYEEEERQRGNFPDRFSGHQFPNYSSELNVNALLLGDSALYLCASSPQDTGELFFGEGSRLTVL.

This sequence joins TRBV6-1 and TRBJ2-2; 9 nucleotides match TRBD1. Germline values: CDR1 MNHNS, CDR2 SASEGT. J gave up 5 bases and V 7 bases, and 8 bases lay outside the gene matches. The CDR3 has 15 residues. The CDR3 DNA follows: TGTGCCAGCAATGATGGGGACAGGGTAACCGGGGAGCTGTTTTTT. Translation: CASNDGDRVTGELFF.

Details on this clone: The same CDR3 arises from other DNA sequences in this sample as well. This chain links TRBV4-1 with TRBJ1-1, with D maybe TRBD1 (6 bases). Between the trimmed V and J ends, which lost 0 bases and 1 base, there was a span of 9 bases. The CDR3 is 15 residues long. Germline V gene lookup returns CDR1 MGHRA and CDR2 YSYEKL. CDR3 DNA: TGCGCCAGCAGCCAAGAGCCGGGACAGAACACTGAAGCTTTCTTT. Amino acid sequence: CASSQEPGQNTEAFF.

The chain uses TRBV28 and TRBJ1-2; D gene ambiguous. Trimming took off 7 bases at V and 2 bases at J, with 11 bases between the two ends. Germline CDR1 is MDHEN and CDR2 is SYDVKM. The CDR3 extends over 13 amino acids. Written as DNA, the CDR3 is TGTGCCAGCACTGAGGTGGTCAACTATGGCTACACCTTC. It specifies CASTEVVNYGYTF.

Comment on this clone: Other nucleotide sequences from this sample produce the same CDR3. J is TRBJ1-6 and V is TRBV28; TRBD1 matches 7 bases. Germline values: CDR1 MDHEN, CDR2 SYDVKM. This CDR3 spans 14 amino acids. Trimming at V came to 6 bases and at J to 3 bases, leaving 2 bases not matched to a gene. DNA for the CDR3: TGTGCCAGCAGCCGGGACAGCTATAATTCACCCCTCCACTTT. Translated, it gives CASSRDSYNSPLHF.

The chain carries TRBV7-8 and TRBJ2-2; TRBD1 is a possible D gene (5 bases). In germline, CDR1 is SGHVS, CDR2 FQNEAQ. The CDR3 extends over 15 amino acids. V was trimmed by 1 base and J by 5 bases, leaving 11 bases between them. In nucleotides, the CDR3 is TGTGCCAGCAGCTTAGGGCAGGGAAGGACCGGGGAGCTGTTTTTT. Amino acids: CASSLGQGRTGELFF.